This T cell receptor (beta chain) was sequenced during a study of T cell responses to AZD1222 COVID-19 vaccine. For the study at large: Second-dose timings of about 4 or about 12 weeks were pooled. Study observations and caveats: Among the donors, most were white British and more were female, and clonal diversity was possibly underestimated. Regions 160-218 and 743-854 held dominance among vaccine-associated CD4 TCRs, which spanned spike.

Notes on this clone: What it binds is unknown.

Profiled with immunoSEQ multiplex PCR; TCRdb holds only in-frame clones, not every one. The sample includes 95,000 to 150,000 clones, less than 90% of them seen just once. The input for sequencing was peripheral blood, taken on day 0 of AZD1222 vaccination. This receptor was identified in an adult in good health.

Written as DNA, the CDR3 is TGTGCCAGTAGTGTAGTTACTTCGGGCAATGAGCAGTTCTTC. It translates to CASSVVTSGNEQFF. The gene calls are TRBV19 and TRBJ2-1; D ambiguous. Germline V lookup: CDR1 LNHDA, CDR2 SQIVND (reference sequence). This CDR3 spans 14 amino acids. Trimming shortened V by 5 bases and J by 6 bases, and 14 bases separated the two germline ends.